These 9 T cell receptor beta chains share one sample of origin, sequenced in a study of control samples from healthy donors and cancer patients (dated by TCRdb to 2018 to 2020). Library creation used the immunoSEQ multiplex PCR assay. The immuneACCESS repertoire file appears here via TCRdb, limited to in-frame rearrangements. These files lack a portion of the clones; in checked studies, under half of the deficit traces to unresolved V genes, and the cause of the others is not known. Here the sample has about 79,000 clones; over 85% occur a single time. The top ten constitute around 1.3% of the sample. The sequenced sample was PBMCs. The receptor source for this set is a woman aged 40 to 50 with lung cancer.

The gene calls are TRBV19 and TRBJ1-5; TRBD1 aligns across 11 bases. Germline V gene data show CDR1 as LNHDA and CDR2 as SQIVND (reference sequence). Germline trimming cut 6 bases from V and 8 bases from J; bases unmatched to any gene: 6. The CDR3 length is 14 residues. CDR3 amino acids: CASRGTGGIKPQHF. Here the CDR3 DNA reads TGTGCCAGTAGGGGGACAGGGGGGATCAAGCCCCAGCATTTT.

CDR3 nucleotides: TGTGCCAGCAGCCCGCAGGGGGGTTACACTGAAGCTTTCTTT. Its translation is CASSPQGGYTEAFF. This sequence joins TRBV7-3 and TRBJ1-1; 7 positions agree with TRBD1. Germline values: CDR1 SGHTA, CDR2 FQGTGA. This CDR3 is built from 14 residues. J was trimmed by 3 bases and V by 5 bases; bases with no gene match: 6.

This clone was detected once. The chain couples TRBV2 to TRBJ1-2, with 8 positions matching TRBD1. Germline trimming cut 6 bases from V and 4 bases from J; bases unmatched to any gene: 13. Germline V gene data show CDR1 as SNHLY and CDR2 as FYNNEI. CDR3 size: 16 residues. The CDR3 nucleotides are TGTGCCAGCAGGGAGATCGATACAGGGGGTATCTATGGCTACACCTTC. Translating it yields CASREIDTGGIYGYTF. Looking up the rest from reference TRBV2 and TRBJ1-2 gives the full variable domain: EPEVTQTPSHQVTQMGQEVILRCVPISNHLYFYWYRQILGQKVEFLVSFYNNEISEKSEIFDDQFSVERPDGSNFTLKIRSTKLEDSAMYFCASREIDTGGIYGYTFGSGTRLTVV.

This rearrangement joins TRBV11-2 to TRBJ2-2; no reliable D call. Trimming pared 2 bases from V and 6 bases from J, leaving 4 bases between. CDR1 and CDR2 from the germline V gene are SGHAT and FQNNGV. CDR3 length: 12 residues. The CDR3 DNA reads as TGTGCCAGCAGCTTACCGCCCGGGGAGCTGTTTTTT. It codes for CASSLPPGELFF.

The rearrangement joins TRBV7-2 to TRBJ2-7; 9 positions match TRBD1. This CDR3 has 14 residues. With 5 bases clipped from V and 5 bases from J, the junction kept 7 bases outside the gene matches. Germline V CDR1 and CDR2: SGHTA, FQGNSA. Here the CDR3 reads CASSMWTGEDEQYF. CDR3 coding DNA: TGTGCCAGCAGCATGTGGACAGGGGAGGACGAGCAGTACTTC.

The rearrangement uses TRBV6-6 and TRBJ1-4; maybe TRBD1 (6 bases). There are 14 residues in the CDR3. CDR1 MNHNY and CDR2 SVGAGI come from the germline V gene (reference sequence). The germline V and J ends were trimmed by 4 bases and 4 bases, with 10 bases remaining between them. CDR3 DNA: TGTGCCAGCAGTTTCGGACAGATTAATGAAAAACTGTTTTTT. This codes for CASSFGQINEKLFF.

This clone came up a few times. The chain joins TRBV27 to TRBJ1-1, with 8 nucleotides matching TRBD1. CDR3 length: 16 residues. Germline values: CDR1 MNHEY, CDR2 SMNVEV (reference sequence). V trimming: 6 bases; J trimming: 6 bases; junction bases outside the gene matches: 15. The CDR3 sequence is CASSLGREQGVPEAFF. The CDR3 nucleotides are TGTGCCAGCAGCCTTGGGAGGGAACAGGGGGTACCTGAAGCTTTCTTT.

To note about this clone: One junction end disagrees with the germline gene, perhaps due to a read error. V is TRBV5-4 and J is TRBJ2-3, with a possible D match to TRBD1 (5 bases). CDR1 and CDR2 from the germline V gene are SGHNT and YYREEE (reference sequence). The CDR3 contains 13 residues. This chain's CDR3 is CASSLGRTGTQYF. In nucleotides, the CDR3 is TGTGCCAGCAGCTTGGGTAGAACAGGTACGCAGTATTTT.

This sequence joins TRBV5-1 and TRBJ2-6; D is possibly TRBD2 (6 bases). This CDR3 comprises 16 residues. Trimming removed 0 bases from V and 1 base from J, with 8 bases in between. The germline gives CDR1 SGHRS, CDR2 YFSETQ. CDR3 sequence: CASSLGGDSGANVLTF. DNA for the CDR3: TGCGCCAGCAGCTTGGGCGGGGATTCTGGGGCCAACGTCCTGACTTTC.